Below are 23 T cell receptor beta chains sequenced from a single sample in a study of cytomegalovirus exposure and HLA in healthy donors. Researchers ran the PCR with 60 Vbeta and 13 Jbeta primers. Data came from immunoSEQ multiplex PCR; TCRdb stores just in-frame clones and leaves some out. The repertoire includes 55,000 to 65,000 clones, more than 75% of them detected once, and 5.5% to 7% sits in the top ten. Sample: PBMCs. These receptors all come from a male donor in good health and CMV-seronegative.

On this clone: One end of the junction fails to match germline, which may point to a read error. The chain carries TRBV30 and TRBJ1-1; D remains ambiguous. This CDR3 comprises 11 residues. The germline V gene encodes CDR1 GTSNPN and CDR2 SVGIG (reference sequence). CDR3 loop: CAWTPSEGLAF. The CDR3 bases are TGTGCCTGGACCCCGTCGGAGGGTCTCGCCTTT.

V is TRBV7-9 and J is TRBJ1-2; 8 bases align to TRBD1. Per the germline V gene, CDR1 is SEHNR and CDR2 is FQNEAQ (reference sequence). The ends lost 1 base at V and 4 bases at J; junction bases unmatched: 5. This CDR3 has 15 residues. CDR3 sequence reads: CASSLGGDRTYGYTF. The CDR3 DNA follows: TGTGCCAGCAGCTTAGGAGGGGACAGGACCTATGGCTACACCTTC.

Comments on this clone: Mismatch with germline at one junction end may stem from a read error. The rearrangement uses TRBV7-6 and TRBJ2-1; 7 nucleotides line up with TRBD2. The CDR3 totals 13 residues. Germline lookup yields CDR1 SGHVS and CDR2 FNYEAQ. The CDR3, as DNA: TGTGCCAGTGGGGAGGGGTCCTTCAATGAGCAGTTCTTC. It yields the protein CASGEGSFNEQFF.

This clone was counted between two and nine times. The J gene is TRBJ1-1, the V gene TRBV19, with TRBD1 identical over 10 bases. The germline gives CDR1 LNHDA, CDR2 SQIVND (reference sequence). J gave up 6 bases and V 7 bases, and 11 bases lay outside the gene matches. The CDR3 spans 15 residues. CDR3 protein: CASTPWGQGFPEAFF. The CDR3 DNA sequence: TGTGCCAGTACCCCGTGGGGACAGGGGTTTCCTGAAGCTTTCTTT.

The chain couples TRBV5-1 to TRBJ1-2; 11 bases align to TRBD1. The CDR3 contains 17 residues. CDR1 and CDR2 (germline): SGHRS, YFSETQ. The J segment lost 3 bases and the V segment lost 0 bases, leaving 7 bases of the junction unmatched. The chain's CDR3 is CASSLAGGQGADYGYTF. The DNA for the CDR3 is TGCGCCAGCAGCTTGGCCGGAGGACAGGGGGCCGACTATGGCTACACCTTC.

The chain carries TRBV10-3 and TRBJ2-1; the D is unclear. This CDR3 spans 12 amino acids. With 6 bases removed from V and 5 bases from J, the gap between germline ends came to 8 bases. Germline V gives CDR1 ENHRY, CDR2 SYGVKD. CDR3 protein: CAIRAIDNEQFF. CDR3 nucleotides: TGTGCCATCAGAGCCATAGACAATGAGCAGTTCTTC.

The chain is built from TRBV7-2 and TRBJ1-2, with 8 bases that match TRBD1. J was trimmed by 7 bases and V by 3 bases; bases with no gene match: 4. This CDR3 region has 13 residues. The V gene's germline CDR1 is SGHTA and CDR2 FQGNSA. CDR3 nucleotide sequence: TGTGCCAGCAGCTTCGGGACAGGCCTTGGCTACACCTTC. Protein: CASSFGTGLGYTF. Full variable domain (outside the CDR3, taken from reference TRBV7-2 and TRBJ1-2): GAGVSQSPSNKVTEKGKDVELRCDPISGHTALYWYRQSLGQGLEFLIYFQGNSAPDKSGLPSDRFSAERTGGSVSTLTIQRTQQEDSAVYLCASSFGTGLGYTFGSGTRLTVV.

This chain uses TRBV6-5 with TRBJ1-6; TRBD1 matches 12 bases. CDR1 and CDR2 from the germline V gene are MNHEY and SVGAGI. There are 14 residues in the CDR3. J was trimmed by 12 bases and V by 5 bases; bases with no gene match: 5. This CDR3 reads CASSRGTGGQPLHF. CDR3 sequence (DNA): TGTGCCAGCAGTCGAGGGACAGGGGGCCAACCCCTCCACTTT.

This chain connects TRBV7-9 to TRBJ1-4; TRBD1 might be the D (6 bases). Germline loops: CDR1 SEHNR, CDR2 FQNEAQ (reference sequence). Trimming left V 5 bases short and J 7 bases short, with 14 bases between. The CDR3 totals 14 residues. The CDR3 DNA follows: TGTGCCAGCAGCGAGAACCAGGGGACTGAAAAACTGTTTTTT. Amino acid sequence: CASSENQGTEKLFF. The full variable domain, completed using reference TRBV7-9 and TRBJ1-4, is DTGVSQNPRHKITKRGQNVTFRCDPISEHNRLYWYRQTLGQGPEFLTYFQNEAQLEKSRLLSDRFSAERPKGSFSTLEIQRTEQGDSAMYLCASSENQGTEKLFFGSGTQLSVL.

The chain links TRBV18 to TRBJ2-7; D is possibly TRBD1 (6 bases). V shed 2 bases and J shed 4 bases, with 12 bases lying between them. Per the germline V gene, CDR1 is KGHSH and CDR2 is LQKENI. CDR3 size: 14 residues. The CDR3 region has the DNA TGTGCCAGCTCACCAGCAGGAGACAGGTACGAGCAGTACTTC. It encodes CASSPAGDRYEQYF.

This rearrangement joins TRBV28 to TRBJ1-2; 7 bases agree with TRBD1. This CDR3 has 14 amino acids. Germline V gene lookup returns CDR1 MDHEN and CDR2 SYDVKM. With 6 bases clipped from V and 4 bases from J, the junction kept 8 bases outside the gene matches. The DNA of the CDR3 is TGTGCCAGCAGCCCGGACAGGTTGAGCTATGGCTACACCTTC. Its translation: CASSPDRLSYGYTF.

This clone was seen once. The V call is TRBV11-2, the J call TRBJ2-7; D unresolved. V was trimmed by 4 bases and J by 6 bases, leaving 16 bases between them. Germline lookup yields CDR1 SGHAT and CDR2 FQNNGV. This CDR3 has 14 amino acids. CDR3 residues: CASSSTSVLGEQYF. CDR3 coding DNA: TGTGCCAGCAGCTCGACGTCAGTTCTAGGCGAGCAGTACTTC.

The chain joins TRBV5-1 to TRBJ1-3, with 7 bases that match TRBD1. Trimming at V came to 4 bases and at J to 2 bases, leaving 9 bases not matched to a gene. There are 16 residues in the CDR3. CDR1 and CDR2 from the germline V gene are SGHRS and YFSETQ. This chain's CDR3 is CASSPGSGGTGNTIYF. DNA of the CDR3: TGCGCCAGCAGCCCGGGCTCAGGGGGGACTGGAAACACCATATATTTT.

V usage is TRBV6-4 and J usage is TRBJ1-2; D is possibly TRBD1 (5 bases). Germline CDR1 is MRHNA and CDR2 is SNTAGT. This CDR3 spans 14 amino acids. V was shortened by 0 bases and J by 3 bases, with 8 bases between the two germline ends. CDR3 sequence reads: CASSDSGGDYGYTF. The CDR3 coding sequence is TGTGCCAGCAGTGACTCGGGAGGGGACTATGGCTACACCTTC.

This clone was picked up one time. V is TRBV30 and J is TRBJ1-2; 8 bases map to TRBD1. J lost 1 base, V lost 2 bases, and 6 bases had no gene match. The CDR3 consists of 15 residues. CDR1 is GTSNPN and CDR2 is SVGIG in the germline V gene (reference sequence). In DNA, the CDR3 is TGTGCCTGGAGTACCGGGACAGGACTTAACTATGGCTACACCTTC. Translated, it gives CAWSTGTGLNYGYTF. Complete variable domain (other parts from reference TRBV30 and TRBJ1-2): SQTIHQWPATLVQPVGSPLSLECTVEGTSNPNLYWYRQAAGRGLQLLFYSVGIGQISSEVPQNLSASRPQDRQFILSSKKLLLSDSGFYLCAWSTGTGLNYGYTFGSGTRLTVV.

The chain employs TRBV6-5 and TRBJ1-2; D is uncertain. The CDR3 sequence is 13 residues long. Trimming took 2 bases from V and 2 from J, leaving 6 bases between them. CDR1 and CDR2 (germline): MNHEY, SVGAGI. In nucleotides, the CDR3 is TGTGCCAGCAGTTACGTCAGGAACTATGGCTACACCTTC. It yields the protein CASSYVRNYGYTF.

CDR3 nucleotides: TGTGCCAGCAGCCAAGCTCTGGGGGGCCTTAGCGGCGGGGGTTCGGGAGATACGCAGTATTTT. Residues: CASSQALGGLSGGGSGDTQYF. The rearrangement uses TRBV4-2 and TRBJ2-3; tentatively, D is TRBD2 (7 bases). Trimming stripped 1 base from V and 5 bases from J, with 31 bases between. Germline V CDR1 and CDR2: LGHNA, YNFKEQ. The CDR3 has 21 residues.

As DNA, the CDR3 is TGTGCCAGCATCGACAGGGGCGCCTCAACTAATGAAAAACTGTTTTTT. This encodes CASIDRGASTNEKLFF. The rearrangement uses TRBV6-6 and TRBJ1-4; 8 bases agree with TRBD1. The V and J ends lost 7 bases and 0 bases, in that order; junction bases with no gene match: 7. The germline gives CDR1 MNHNY, CDR2 SVGAGI (reference sequence). The CDR3 has 16 amino acids.

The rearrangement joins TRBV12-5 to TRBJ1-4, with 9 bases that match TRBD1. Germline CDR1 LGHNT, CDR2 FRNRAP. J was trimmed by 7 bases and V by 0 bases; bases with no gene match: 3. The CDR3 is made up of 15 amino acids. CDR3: CASGLVTGGGEKLFF. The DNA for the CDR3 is TGTGCTAGTGGTTTGGTGACAGGGGGGGGTGAAAAACTGTTTTTT.

CDR3 region: CASSLSRQGNEKLFF. In DNA, the CDR3 is TGTGCCAGCAGCTTATCGCGACAGGGAAATGAAAAACTGTTTTTT. The chain carries TRBV7-6 and TRBJ1-4; 7 bases fit TRBD1. The trim removed 2 bases at V and 5 bases at J, leaving 5 bases unmatched. Germline CDR1 reads SGHVS; CDR2 reads FNYEAQ. CDR3 length: 15 residues.

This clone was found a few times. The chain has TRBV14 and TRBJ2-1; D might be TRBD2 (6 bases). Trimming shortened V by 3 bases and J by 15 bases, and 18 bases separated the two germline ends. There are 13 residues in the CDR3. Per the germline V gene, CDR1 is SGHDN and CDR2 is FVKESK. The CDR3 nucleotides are TGTGCCAGCAGCCAGGATCGCGGGGTAACAAGGTTCTTC. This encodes CASSQDRGVTRFF.

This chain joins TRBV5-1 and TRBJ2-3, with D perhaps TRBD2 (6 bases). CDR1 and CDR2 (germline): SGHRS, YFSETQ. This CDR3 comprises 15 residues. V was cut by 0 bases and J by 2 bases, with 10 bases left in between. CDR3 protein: CASSLAGVDTDTQYF. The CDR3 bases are TGCGCCAGCAGCTTGGCGGGGGTGGACACAGATACGCAGTATTTT.

The CDR3 reads CASSQRAGGWFRNEQFF. The DNA for the CDR3 is TGTGCCAGCAGCCAAAGAGCGGGGGGGTGGTTTCGGAATGAGCAGTTCTTC. The chain is built from TRBV14 and TRBJ2-1; 10 nucleotides align to TRBD2. There are 17 residues in the CDR3. Germline CDR1 SGHDN, CDR2 FVKESK. V lost 2 bases and J lost 7; bases outside the gene matches: 11.